The source of this T cell receptor (beta chain) is a study of chemoradiotherapy in HPV16-positive cancers. This clone was detected only a few times. There are 16 residues in the CDR3. V was shortened by 4 bases and J by 6 bases, with 19 bases between the two germline ends. CDR1 and CDR2 from the germline V gene are SGHKS and YYEKEE (reference sequence). Profiled with immunoSEQ multiplex PCR; TCRdb holds only in-frame clones, not every one. The table shows under 20,000 clones, with 75% to 85% occurring only once. Sample collection occurred from a patient who underwent chemoradiotherapy. The J gene is TRBJ2-2, the V gene TRBV5-5; D is unclear. The sequence was collected from a human donor with HPV-associated anogenital cancer. CDR3 loop: CASSLIIDPGPGELFF. The CDR3 DNA is TGTGCCAGCAGCCTCATTATAGATCCCGGTCCCGGGGAGCTGTTTTTT.